This paragraph reports one T cell receptor beta chain. Its antigen is not identified. Related graft donors supplied nonmyeloablative bone marrow transplants, and mixed chimerism was transient. Method: immunoSEQ multiplex PCR; TCRdb's copy keeps in-frame clones and lacks some. The sample has more than 70,000 clones, roughly nine tenths seen once. The CDR3 has 16 amino acids. The data were taken from a study of Tregs in tolerant kidney transplant recipients. General study results and limits: Biological reproducibility was not directly addressed in this study. Tolerant patients' donor-specific Tregs expanded beyond overall Tregs, suggesting antigen-driven growth. Expanding Tregs on activated donor B cells appeared to best identify donor-specific TCRbeta clones. Some patients' samples used different primers over time, so nucleotide sequences weren't comparable.

Material: CD4+ T cells from blood (PBMCs), obtained 24 months after the transplant. The chain recombines TRBV7-5 with TRBJ2-7; the table gives TRBD1 as D, unverified against the DNA. TRBV7-5 has pseudogene status. This TCR derives from a human patient who received a combined kidney and bone marrow transplant. Some T cells could come from the graft donor. CDR3 sequence (DNA): TGTGTCAGAAGCTTTACAGGGGTTATTGGATCCTACGAGCAGTACTTC. Residues: CVRSFTGVIGSYEQYF.